This TCR beta chain is drawn from a study of T cell responses to AZD1222 COVID-19 vaccine. The CDR3 has 17 residues. Sequenced by immunoSEQ multiplex PCR; TCRdb stores in-frame clones only, minus some. The sample comprises 150,000 or so clones, approximately 91% of which are singletons, and less than 1.5% rests with the top ten. V usage is TRBV1 and J usage is TRBJ2-7; TRBD1, the D gene given by the table, was not confirmed from the DNA. TRBV1 is given as a pseudogene. Material: peripheral blood, obtained 28 days after the second AZD1222 dose. This clonotype originated in an adult who received the AZD1222 COVID-19 vaccine. CDR3 sequence reads: CTSSQPPPASFYVEQYF. In DNA form, the CDR3 reads TGCACCAGCAGCCAACCCCCCCCTGCCAGTTTTTACGTCGAGCAGTACTTC.